The text below deals with one TCR beta chain. The target antigen is unknown. The CDR3 goes on 3 residues after the read ends, and that part is filled in from the germline J gene. These data come from a study of T cell clonality in common variable immunodeficiency. Study-wide results and caveats: TCRbeta clonality was increased in CVID versus healthy controls. Repertoire-complication correlations in CVID were limited by patient heterogeneity. Common variable immunodeficiency TCR beta sequences reportedly had fewer deletions and N-nucleotide insertions.

Trimming at V came to 1 base and at J to 6 bases, leaving 6 bases not matched to a gene. CDR1 is SGHAT and CDR2 is FQNNGV in the germline V gene. The CDR3 covers 15 residues. Assay used: immunoSEQ multiplex PCR; TCRdb lists only in-frame clones, some missing. This sample has about 31,000 clones, each found more than once. Both groups were predominantly of Caucasian heritage. This clonotype originated in a human donor with common variable immunodeficiency. The gene calls are TRBV11-2 and TRBJ2-7, with TRBD2 identical over 10 bases. Sample: peripheral blood mononuclear cells. CDR3 bases read: TGTGCCAGCAGCTTAGGAGGGCTAGCGGGAGCCGAG. It specifies CASSLGGLAGAE. The entire CDR3 protein reads CASSLGGLAGAEQYF.